A selection of T cell receptor beta chains follows, all from one sample in a study of cytomegalovirus exposure and HLA in healthy donors. Produced via immunoSEQ multiplex PCR; TCRdb's table is partial and in-frame only. This sample yields 200,000 to 250,000 clones, of which around 80% are seen a single time; 0.2% to 0.25% belongs to the top ten. Material: PBMCs. The receptors shown here come from a girl aged 2 to 9 in good health and CMV-seronegative. Each CDR3 is given with its conserved first and last residue. D genes are given only for firm matches. The size field is filled for only some rows; it gives once, few, many or a size class.

d_call	j_call	clone_size	v_call	cdr3_nt	cdr3_aa
NA	TRBJ1-4	few	TRBV4-2	TGTGCCAGCAGCTGGGGACACAGGGACGAAAAACTGTTTTTT	CASSWGHRDEKLFF
TRBD1	TRBJ1-1	NA	TRBV6-4	TGTGCCAGCATGAAGTTCCAGGGGGCGACTGAAGCTTTCTTT	CASMKFQGATEAFF
TRBD1	TRBJ2-7	NA	TRBV5-6	TGTGCCAGCAGCTCGATCGGACAGGGGGGTGGGCAGTACTTC	CASSSIGQGGGQYF
NA	TRBJ2-2	NA	TRBV9	TGTGCCAGCAGCGCACCTACTCGGGACACCGCAACGAACACCGGGGAGCTGTTTTTT	CASSAPTRDTATNTGELFF
NA	TRBJ1-1	NA	TRBV9	TGTGCCAGCACGAGATTTTCGAACACTGAAGCTTTCTTT	CASTRFSNTEAFF
TRBD2	TRBJ2-1	NA	TRBV9	TGTGCCAGCAGCCCCCTGACTAGCGGGGGAGATGAGCAGTTCTTC	CASSPLTSGGDEQFF
NA	TRBJ1-1	NA	TRBV6-1	TGTGCCAGCAGTGGTATAAACACTGAAGCTTTCTTT	CASSGINTEAFF
NA	TRBJ2-1	few	TRBV2	TGTGCCAGCCTATCGGCGGGCTTATCCCCCTACAATGAGCAGTTCTTC	CASLSAGLSPYNEQFF
TRBD2	TRBJ2-7	NA	TRBV18	TGTGCCAGCTCACCAGGGACTAGCGGGAGTTACGAGCAGTACTTC	CASSPGTSGSYEQYF
NA	TRBJ2-7	once	TRBV7-9	TGTGCCAGCAGCGACTTACGAGCCAGGGAAGGTTTGGGCGAGCAGTACTTC	CASSDLRAREGLGEQYF
TRBD1	TRBJ2-2	NA	TRBV4-2	TGTGCCAGCAGCCAGCAACTCGGGACAGCAAACGGGGAGCTGTTTTTT	CASSQQLGTANGELFF
TRBD1	TRBJ1-1	NA	TRBV7-2	TGTGCCAGCAGCTGGGGGACAGGGTGGAACACTGAAGCTTTCTTT	CASSWGTGWNTEAFF
NA	TRBJ2-1	once	TRBV6-5	TGTGCCAGCAGTTCAAAAGCGAGGAGCTCCTACAATGAGCAGTTCTTC	CASSSKARSSYNEQFF
NA	TRBJ2-2	few	TRBV11-3	TGTGCCAGCAGCCCACCCGTCAGGACCGGGGAGCTGTTTTTT	CASSPPVRTGELFF
TRBD2	TRBJ2-7	NA	TRBV5-1	TGCGCCAGCAGCCGGGCGACTAGCGGGAGTAGTTCCTACGAGCAGTACTTC	CASSRATSGSSSYEQYF
NA	TRBJ2-7	NA	TRBV4-1	TGCGCCAGCAGCCAAGTGGACCCCGGGGGTAACTACGAGCAGTACTTC	CASSQVDPGGNYEQYF
NA	TRBJ1-4	NA	TRBV2	TGTGCCAGCAATATTCAGGGCTATGAAAAACTGTTTTTT	CASNIQGYEKLFF
NA	TRBJ1-5	once	TRBV6-4	TGTGCCAGCAGTGACAGGGAGGGACAGCCCCAGCATTTT	CASSDREGQPQHF
TRBD1	TRBJ1-1	NA	TRBV28	TGTGCCAGCAGAAAAACGACAGGGGACGCACAGGCTTTCTTT	CASRKTTGDAQAFF
NA	TRBJ2-5	NA	TRBV6-5	TGTGCCAGCAGTTATGGAGGGGCGGGGGCAAAAGAGACCCAGTACTTC	CASSYGGAGAKETQYF
TRBD1	TRBJ1-2	NA	TRBV15	TGTGCCACCAGCCTACCCCTCGGGGACAGGGGCCTCGCACCCTATGGCTACACCTTC	CATSLPLGDRGLAPYGYTF
NA	TRBJ2-7	few	TRBV11-2	TGTGCCAGCAGCAAAGAGGTGTTCTACGAGCAGTACTTC	CASSKEVFYEQYF
NA	TRBJ1-1	few	TRBV6-6	TGTGCCAGCAGTCTCGGACAGCCTGAAGCTTTCTTT	CASSLGQPEAFF
NA	TRBJ1-2	NA	TRBV9	TGTGCCAGCAGCGTAGATCAGGGCGGACAGCAGATTGGCTACACCTTC	CASSVDQGGQQIGYTF
TRBD1	TRBJ1-2	NA	TRBV7-2	TGTGCCAGCAGCTTGGGGGGACAGATCTATGGCTACACCTTC	CASSLGGQIYGYTF
NA	TRBJ1-2	NA	TRBV9	TGTGCCAGCAGCCCCCTATCTGGCGGCTTTAACTATGGCTACACCTTC	CASSPLSGGFNYGYTF
NA	TRBJ1-5	NA	TRBV18	TGTGCCAGCTCACCGGGACAAAATAGCAATCAGCCCCAGCATTTT	CASSPGQNSNQPQHF
NA	TRBJ2-6	NA	TRBV5-1	TGCGCCAGCAGCTTGCAGGGATCTCGATTCTCAGCTGGGGCCAACGTCCTGACTTTC	CASSLQGSRFSAGANVLTF
TRBD2	TRBJ2-1	NA	TRBV7-9	TGTGCCAGCAGCTTAGCGCAAACAAGGACTAGCGGGAGAAGTGAGCAGTTCTTC	CASSLAQTRTSGRSEQFF
TRBD1	TRBJ2-3	few	TRBV5-1	TGCGCCAGCAGCCCGGGCACAGGGGCCGTCAGCACAGATACGCAGTATTTT	CASSPGTGAVSTDTQYF
NA	TRBJ1-1	NA	TRBV18	TGTGCCAGCTCACCAGCATACAGGGCCACTGAAGCTTTCTTT	CASSPAYRATEAFF
NA	TRBJ2-7	NA	TRBV19	TGTGCCAGTAGTATAGGGGGCGCCTACGAGCAGTACTTC	CASSIGGAYEQYF
TRBD1	TRBJ1-2	few	TRBV19	TGTGCCAGTACTCCCACCGGGACAGTATATGGCTACACCTTC	CASTPTGTVYGYTF
TRBD1	TRBJ1-2	few	TRBV6-5	TGTGCCAGCAGCGACAGGTTACAGGGGAGCTATGGCTACACCTTC	CASSDRLQGSYGYTF
NA	TRBJ1-1	NA	TRBV5-6	TGTGCCAGCAGCTTCGCTCAGGGATCTGAAGCTTTCTTT	CASSFAQGSEAFF
TRBD1	TRBJ2-7	NA	TRBV4-2	TGTGCCAGCAGCCAAGTCTGGGGACGCGTGGCAGGGGGCTACGAGCAGTACTTC	CASSQVWGRVAGGYEQYF
TRBD2	TRBJ2-7	NA	TRBV7-6	TGTGCCAGCAGCTTAGCGGCTCCTAGCGGGGGGTCCTACGAGCAGTACTTC	CASSLAAPSGGSYEQYF
NA	TRBJ1-2	NA	TRBV5-6	TGTGCCAGCAGCTTGGCACGGAACTATGGCTACACCTTC	CASSLARNYGYTF
NA	TRBJ2-1	NA	TRBV7-9	TGTGCCAGCAGCCTATCCGGCGGGACCTCCTACAATGAGCAGTTCTTC	CASSLSGGTSYNEQFF
NA	TRBJ1-5	NA	TRBV19	TGTGCCAGTAGTATCTCAGGGAATAGCAATCAGCCCCAGCATTTT	CASSISGNSNQPQHF
NA	TRBJ2-1	NA	TRBV11-2	TGTGCCAGCAGCTCTTATGTCGGGGTGAGGAATGAGCAGTTCTTC	CASSSYVGVRNEQFF
NA	TRBJ2-7	few	TRBV6-6	TGTGCCAGCAGAATGGGGCAGGGCGAGCAGTACTTC	CASRMGQGEQYF
TRBD2	TRBJ2-1	NA	TRBV27	TGTGCCAGCAGTCCAAATCCGGGTGGAGCGGGAGTAATGAATGAGCAGTTCTTC	CASSPNPGGAGVMNEQFF
TRBD2	TRBJ2-7	few	TRBV5-1	TGCGCCAGCAGCTTGGGACTAGCGGGAGTGAGCCCCTACGAGCAGTACTTC	CASSLGLAGVSPYEQYF
NA	TRBJ1-1	NA	TRBV5-4	TGTGCCAGCAGATTGGGAGGGGGGGTGAACACTGAAGCTTTCTTT	CASRLGGGVNTEAFF
TRBD1	TRBJ2-2	NA	TRBV6-1	TGTGCCAGTAGTTCCGGGACAGGGTTCGGGGAGCTGTTTTTT	CASSSGTGFGELFF
TRBD2	TRBJ2-7	NA	TRBV7-9	TGTGCCAGCAGCCCAGGACTAGCGGGCAGCTACGAGCAGTACTTC	CASSPGLAGSYEQYF
NA	TRBJ2-1	NA	TRBV7-2	TGTGCCAGCAGCTTAGCGGGGGGGCCGGTTGAGCAGTTCTTC	CASSLAGGPVEQFF
NA	TRBJ1-1	few	TRBV29-1	TGCAGCGTCGCGCGGGGGCTGGCCACTGAAGCTTTCTTT	CSVARGLATEAFF
NA	TRBJ2-3	NA	TRBV6-4	TGTGCCAGCAGTGACTCGGGTGACAGAAGAGACTCAGATACGCAGTATTTT	CASSDSGDRRDSDTQYF
TRBD2	TRBJ2-3	once	TRBV4-2	TGTGCCAGCAGCCAGGATACCTCTCCAGCGGGACCCTGGGATACGCAGTATTTT	CASSQDTSPAGPWDTQYF
TRBD1	TRBJ2-1	NA	TRBV6-6	TGTGCCAGCAGTGCCGGGACAGTAGGTGAGCAGTTCTTC	CASSAGTVGEQFF
NA	TRBJ1-1	NA	TRBV6-5	TGTGCCAGCAGTTCGGTAAACACTGAAGCTTTCTTT	CASSSVNTEAFF
NA	TRBJ1-1	once	TRBV5-1	TGCGCCAGCAGCTTGGCCGCACAGGCCACTGAAGCTTTCTTT	CASSLAAQATEAFF
NA	TRBJ2-7	NA	TRBV2	TGTGCCAGCGAGGGGGAGACTGAAGCCTACGAGCAGTACTTC	CASEGETEAYEQYF
NA	TRBJ1-1	few	TRBV4-2	TGTGCCAGCAGCCAATCTGCGGGAACCGGGGACACTGAAGCTTTCTTT	CASSQSAGTGDTEAFF